The rows below give T cell receptor beta chains drawn from one sample of a study of T cell responses to AZD1222 COVID-19 vaccine. Assay used: immunoSEQ multiplex PCR; TCRdb lists only in-frame clones, some missing. This sample has some 130,000 clones, with around 86% found just once. Source: peripheral blood, taken on day 0 of AZD1222 vaccination. The receptors were sampled from an adult in good health. The CDR3 runs from the conserved cysteine through the conserved F or W. A D gene is named only where the DNA matches it firmly. Size is omitted from some rows. Given values are once, few, many or a class for expanded clones.

CDR3	DNA	J	D	size	V
CASSVGPSLDTGELFF	TGTGCCAGCAGCGTAGGGCCTAGTCTAGACACCGGGGAGCTGTTTTTT	TRBJ2-2	.	.	TRBV9
CASSLRGYTF	TGTGCCAGCAGCTTGAGGGGCTACACCTTC	TRBJ1-2	.	.	TRBV7-9
CASSQGQGYYEQFF	TGTGCCAGCAGCCAGGGACAGGGGTATTATGAGCAGTTCTTC	TRBJ2-1	TRBD1	.	TRBV3-1/TRBV3-2
CAWRDSALSYEQYF	TGTGCCTGGAGAGACAGTGCACTCTCCTACGAGCAGTACTTC	TRBJ2-7	.	.	TRBV30
CSVDSLYGYTF	TGCAGTGTAGACAGCCTCTATGGCTACACCTTC	TRBJ1-2	.	.	TRBV20-1
CATSTRDRDYEQYF	TGTGCCACCTCCACCCGGGACAGAGACTACGAGCAGTACTTC	TRBJ2-7	TRBD1	.	TRBV27
CASSGSSGVLPLHF	TGTGCCAGCAGCGGATCCTCAGGGGTTCTACCCCTCCACTTT	TRBJ1-6	.	.	TRBV9
CASSWSPGNTIYF	TGTGCCAGCAGTTGGAGTCCCGGAAACACCATATATTTT	TRBJ1-3	.	.	TRBV6-5
CASPRGSGVSDTQYF	TGTGCCAGCCCCCGGGGCAGCGGGGTTTCAGATACGCAGTATTTT	TRBJ2-3	TRBD2	.	TRBV2
CASSIAVGGPNSNQPQHF	TGTGCCAGTAGTATAGCGGTAGGAGGTCCCAACTCCAATCAGCCCCAGCATTTT	TRBJ1-5	.	few	TRBV19
CASSTFTDTQYF	TGTGCCAGCAGCACATTCACAGATACGCAGTATTTT	TRBJ2-3	.	.	TRBV7-9
CASSDQGDLSGYTF	TGTGCCAGCAGCGACCAGGGGGACCTCTCTGGCTACACCTTC	TRBJ1-2	TRBD1	.	TRBV2
CASSLTGAGNTIYF	TGTGCCAGCAGCTTGACAGGGGCTGGAAACACCATATATTTT	TRBJ1-3	TRBD1	.	TRBV5-6
CASKEYLQGFGELFF	TGTGCCAGCAAAGAGTATTTACAGGGTTTCGGGGAGCTGTTTTTT	TRBJ2-2	.	.	TRBV3-1/TRBV3-2
CASSPGTVAGYTF	TGCGCCAGCAGTCCCGGGACAGTGGCGGGCTACACCTTC	TRBJ1-2	TRBD1	.	TRBV10-2
CASRSGAYNEQFF	TGCGCCAGCCGGTCGGGGGCCTACAATGAGCAGTTCTTC	TRBJ2-1	.	.	TRBV5-1
CASSQSGGVGELFF	TGCGCCAGCAGCCAGAGCGGGGGCGTCGGGGAGCTGTTTTTT	TRBJ2-2	TRBD2	.	TRBV4-1
CASIKRGGSNQPQHF	TGTGCCAGTATTAAAAGAGGGGGTAGCAATCAGCCCCAGCATTTT	TRBJ1-5	.	.	TRBV19
CASSLGRLGNTEAFF	TGTGCCAGCAGCTTAGGGAGACTGGGGAACACTGAAGCTTTCTTT	TRBJ1-1	.	.	TRBV7-8
CASSLAGGQLLAFF	TGTGCTAGCAGCTTAGCGGGAGGGCAGCTCCTGGCTTTCTTT	TRBJ1-1	.	.	TRBV7-7
CSASSGVEQYF	TGCAGTGCTAGCTCAGGGGTTGAGCAGTACTTC	TRBJ2-7	.	once	TRBV20-1
CATSDRGQVRTNYGYTF	TGTGCCACCAGTGACCGGGGACAGGTGAGGACTAACTATGGCTACACCTTC	TRBJ1-2	TRBD1	.	TRBV24-1
CASRVDYRQSAEQFF	TGTGCCAGTAGGGTGGACTATAGGCAATCGGCTGAGCAGTTCTTC	TRBJ2-1	.	.	TRBV19
CASRDPGQGWYGYTF	TGTGCCAGCAGGGACCCGGGACAGGGATGGTATGGCTACACCTTC	TRBJ1-2	TRBD1	.	TRBV6-5
CSVGQGGTPGELFF	TGCAGCGTTGGACAGGGGGGGACCCCCGGGGAGCTGTTTTTT	TRBJ2-2	TRBD1	.	TRBV29-1
CSASQTNYGYTF	TGCAGTGCTAGTCAAACTAACTATGGCTACACCTTC	TRBJ1-2	.	.	TRBV20-1
CASSRIMNTEAFF	TGTGCCAGCAGCCGGATTATGAACACTGAAGCTTTCTTT	TRBJ1-1	.	.	TRBV6-2/TRBV6-3
CASSVLNNSPLHF	TGTGCCAGCAGTGTTCTGAATAATTCACCCCTCCACTTT	TRBJ1-6	.	.	TRBV2
CATKTAWTAYTEAFF	TGTGCCACCAAAACGGCTTGGACGGCATACACTGAAGCTTTCTTT	TRBJ1-1	.	.	TRBV19
CASSGDTRAEAFF	TGTGCCAGCAGTGGTGACACCAGGGCTGAAGCTTTCTTT	TRBJ1-1	.	.	TRBV2
CASGRGTEAFF	TGTGCCAGTGGGAGAGGGACTGAAGCTTTCTTT	TRBJ1-1	.	once	TRBV25-1
CASSLVQGTWGTEAFF	TGTGCCAGCAGCTTAGTGCAGGGTACATGGGGCACTGAAGCTTTCTTT	TRBJ1-1	.	once	TRBV7-9
CASSPGSLRNTIYF	TGTGCCAGCTCACCAGGCAGTCTGAGAAACACCATATATTTT	TRBJ1-3	.	.	TRBV18
CASSPGTPLPYEQYF	TGTGCCAGCAGCCCCGGGACACCTCTACCTTACGAGCAGTACTTC	TRBJ2-7	.	.	TRBV7-6
CATSRVVRAEETQYF	TGTGCCACCAGCAGAGTGGTTCGGGCAGAAGAGACCCAGTACTTC	TRBJ2-5	.	.	TRBV15
CAISESAGRGPDTQYF	TGTGCCATCAGTGAGTCAGCGGGTAGGGGACCAGATACGCAGTATTTT	TRBJ2-3	.	once	TRBV10-3
CASSQALHGGYTF	TGTGCCAGCAGCCAAGCCCTACATGGGGGCTACACCTTC	TRBJ1-2	.	.	TRBV3-1/TRBV3-2
CATSRVPTQETQYF	TGTGCCACCAGCAGAGTCCCAACCCAAGAGACCCAGTACTTC	TRBJ2-5	.	.	TRBV15
CASSGWDQETQYF	TGTGCCAGCAGTGGTTGGGACCAAGAGACCCAGTACTTC	TRBJ2-5	.	.	TRBV25-1
CASSLELGVNTEAFF	TGTGCCAGCAGCTTAGAGTTGGGCGTTAACACTGAAGCTTTCTTT	TRBJ1-1	.	.	TRBV7-2
CASSLNRDDYGYTF	TGTGCCAGCAGTTTAAACAGGGACGACTATGGCTACACCTTC	TRBJ1-2	.	.	TRBV27
CASSVGLDLYNEQFF	TGTGCCAGCAGCGTAGGTTTGGACCTCTACAATGAGCAGTTCTTC	TRBJ2-1	.	once	TRBV9